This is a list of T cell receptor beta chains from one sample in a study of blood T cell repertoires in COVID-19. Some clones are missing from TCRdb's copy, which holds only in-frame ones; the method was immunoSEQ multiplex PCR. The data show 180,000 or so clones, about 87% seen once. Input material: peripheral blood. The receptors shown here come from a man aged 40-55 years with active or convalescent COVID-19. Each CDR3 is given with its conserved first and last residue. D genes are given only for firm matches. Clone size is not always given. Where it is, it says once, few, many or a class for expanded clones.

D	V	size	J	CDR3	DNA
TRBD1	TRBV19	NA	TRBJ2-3	CASSISGRGSTDTQYF	TGTGCCAGTAGTATTTCGGGCAGGGGGAGCACAGATACGCAGTATTTT
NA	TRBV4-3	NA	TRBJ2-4	CASSQVLLEAQSRPKNIQYF	TGCGCCAGCAGCCAAGTTCTACTAGAGGCTCAATCCCGGCCCAAAAACATTCAGTACTTC
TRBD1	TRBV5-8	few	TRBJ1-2	CASSLQLTGANYGYTF	TGTGCCAGCAGCTTGCAGCTGACAGGGGCTAACTATGGCTACACCTTC
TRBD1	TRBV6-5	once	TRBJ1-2	CASSYSRTGEHGYTF	TGTGCCAGCAGTTACTCGAGGACAGGGGAGCATGGCTACACCTTC
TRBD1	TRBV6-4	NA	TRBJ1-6	CASREGQGGSPLHF	TGTGCCAGCAGGGAAGGACAGGGAGGTTCACCCCTCCACTTT
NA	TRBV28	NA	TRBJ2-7	CASSSNPRVNQRYF	TGTGCCAGCAGTTCCAACCCGCGGGTTAATCAGAGGTACTTC
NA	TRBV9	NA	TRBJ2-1	CASSVRQLEPNNEQFF	TGTGCCAGCAGCGTCAGGCAGTTAGAGCCCAACAATGAGCAGTTCTTC
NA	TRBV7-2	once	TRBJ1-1	CASSLSAYTEAFF	TGTGCCAGCAGCTTGAGCGCGTACACTGAAGCTTTCTTT
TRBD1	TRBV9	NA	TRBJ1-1	CASSVTGENTEAFF	TGTGCCAGCAGCGTCACAGGGGAGAACACTGAAGCTTTCTTT
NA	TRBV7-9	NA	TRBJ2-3	CASSLDWGESTDTQYF	TGTGCCAGCAGCTTAGATTGGGGGGAAAGCACAGATACGCAGTATTTT
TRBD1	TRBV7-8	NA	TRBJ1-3	CASSTDRGFSGNTIYF	TGTGCCAGCAGCACGGACAGGGGCTTCTCTGGAAACACCATATATTTT
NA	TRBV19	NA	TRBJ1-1	CASSPQGGRTTEAFF	TGTGCCAGTAGTCCTCAGGGAGGCCGTACCACTGAAGCTTTCTTT
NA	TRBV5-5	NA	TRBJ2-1	CASSHKTRQSSYNEQFF	TGTGCCAGCAGCCACAAGACACGCCAGAGCTCCTACAATGAGCAGTTCTTC
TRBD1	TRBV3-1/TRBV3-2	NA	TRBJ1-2	CASSNRDRGPGYTF	TGTGCCAGCAGCAACCGGGACAGGGGGCCTGGCTACACCTTC
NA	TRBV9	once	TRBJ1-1	CASSFDGRANTEAFF	TGTGCCAGCAGCTTTGACGGCAGGGCCAACACTGAAGCTTTCTTT
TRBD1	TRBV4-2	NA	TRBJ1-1	CASSQAGGSTEAFF	TGTGCCAGCAGCCAAGCAGGGGGTAGCACTGAAGCTTTCTTT
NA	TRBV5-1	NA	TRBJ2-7	CASSLSNSPGTFTHYEQYF	TGCGCCAGCAGCTTGTCCAATTCTCCCGGGACTTTTACACACTACGAGCAGTACTTC
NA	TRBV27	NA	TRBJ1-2	CASRHEAGGSNYGYTF	TGTGCCAGCAGACATGAGGCGGGGGGATCTAACTATGGCTACACCTTC
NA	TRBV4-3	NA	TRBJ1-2	CASSQVRVDYGYTF	TGCGCCAGCAGCCAAGTGAGGGTGGACTATGGCTACACCTTC
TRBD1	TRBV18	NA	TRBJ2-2	CASSPTGVRLATGELFF	TGTGCCAGCTCACCGACAGGGGTTAGGTTGGCCACCGGGGAGCTGTTTTTT
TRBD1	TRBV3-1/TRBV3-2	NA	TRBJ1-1	CASSHHRGQSEAFF	TGTGCCAGCAGCCACCACAGGGGGCAGTCTGAAGCTTTCTTT
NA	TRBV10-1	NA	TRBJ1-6	CASSESGTPNLRSYNSPLHF	TGCGCCAGCAGTGAGTCCGGGACTCCAAATCTGAGATCCTATAATTCACCCCTCCACTTT
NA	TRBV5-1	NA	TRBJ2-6	CASSPRGAGANVLTF	TGCGCCAGCAGCCCCCGTGGGGCCGGGGCCAACGTCCTGACTTTC
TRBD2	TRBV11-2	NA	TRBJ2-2	CASSFRRLAENTGELFF	TGTGCCAGCAGCTTTCGGCGGCTAGCGGAAAACACCGGGGAGCTGTTTTTT
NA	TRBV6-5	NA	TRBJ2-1	CASSSWDNYNEQFF	TGTGCCAGCAGCAGTTGGGACAATTACAATGAGCAGTTCTTC
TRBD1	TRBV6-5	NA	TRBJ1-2	CASRPGTGVLYGYTF	TGTGCCAGCAGGCCCGGAACAGGGGTTTTATATGGCTACACCTTC
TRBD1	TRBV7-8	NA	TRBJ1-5	CASSLESQGAGQPQHF	TGTGCCAGCAGCTTAGAGTCCCAGGGGGCCGGTCAGCCCCAGCATTTT
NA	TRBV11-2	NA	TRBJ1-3	CASSLDPSKTHSGNTIYF	TGTGCCAGCAGCTTAGATCCCTCCAAAACACACTCTGGAAACACCATATATTTT
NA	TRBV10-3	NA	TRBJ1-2	CAISGSLGADYGYTF	TGTGCCATCAGTGGAAGTCTGGGGGCAGACTATGGCTACACCTTC
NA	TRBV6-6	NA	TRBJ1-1	CASSLDGSNTEAFF	TGTGCCAGCAGTCTCGACGGGTCGAACACTGAAGCTTTCTTT
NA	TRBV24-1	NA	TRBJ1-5	CATSDLQKGVRNQPQHF	TGTGCCACCAGTGATTTGCAGAAGGGGGTGCGGAATCAGCCCCAGCATTTT
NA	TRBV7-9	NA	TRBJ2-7	CASSRTGYEQYF	TGTGCCAGCAGCCGGACTGGCTACGAGCAGTACTTC
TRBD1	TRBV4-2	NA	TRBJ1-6	CASSPGQETSSYNSPLHF	TGTGCCAGCAGCCCGGGACAGGAGACAAGCTCCTATAATTCACCCCTCCACTTT
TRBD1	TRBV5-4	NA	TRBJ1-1	CASSLGTGGTEAFF	TGTGCCAGCAGCTTGGGGACAGGCGGCACTGAAGCTTTCTTT
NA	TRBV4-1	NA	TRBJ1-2	CASSQSDGSYGYTF	TGCGCCAGCAGCCAGAGCGACGGTTCCTATGGCTACACCTTC
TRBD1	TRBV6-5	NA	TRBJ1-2	CASRHRGRDNYGYTF	TGTGCCAGCAGACACAGGGGCCGGGATAACTATGGCTACACCTTC
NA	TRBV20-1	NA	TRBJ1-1	CSASRNTEAFF	TGCAGTGCTAGTCGGAACACTGAAGCTTTCTTT
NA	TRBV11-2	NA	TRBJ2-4	CASSLMLTGEWTKNIQYF	TGTGCCAGCAGCTTAATGTTGACGGGGGAGTGGACCAAAAACATTCAGTACTTC
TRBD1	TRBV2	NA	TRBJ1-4	CASNDGQADEKLFF	TGTGCCAGCAATGATGGACAGGCTGACGAAAAACTGTTTTTT
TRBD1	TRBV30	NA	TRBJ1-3	CAWSVGQLSGNTIYF	TGTGCCTGGAGTGTGGGACAGCTCTCTGGAAACACCATATATTTT
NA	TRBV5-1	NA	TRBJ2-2	CASRDRQGGTGELFF	TGCGCCAGCCGCGATCGGCAGGGGGGAACCGGGGAGCTGTTTTTT
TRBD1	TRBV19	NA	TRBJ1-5	CASRTGGGNQPQHF	TGTGCCAGTAGGACAGGGGGCGGCAATCAGCCCCAGCATTTT
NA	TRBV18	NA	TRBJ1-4	CASSPYRKGGEKLFF	TGTGCCAGCTCACCCTACCGGAAGGGCGGGGAAAAACTGTTTTTT
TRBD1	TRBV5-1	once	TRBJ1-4	CASSYDREREKLFF	TGCGCCAGCAGTTATGACAGGGAACGAGAAAAACTGTTTTTT
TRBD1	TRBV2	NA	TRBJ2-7	CASSGRDSSYEQYF	TGTGCCAGCAGTGGTCGGGACAGCTCCTACGAGCAGTACTTC
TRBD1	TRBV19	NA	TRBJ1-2	CASSIDRGIDGYTF	TGTGCCAGTAGTATCGACAGGGGGATTGATGGCTACACCTTC
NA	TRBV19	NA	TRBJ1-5	CASTTGGVNNQPQHF	TGTGCCAGTACCACCGGAGGGGTAAACAATCAGCCCCAGCATTTT
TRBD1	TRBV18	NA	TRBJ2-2	CASSPPRTGVAGELFF	TGTGCCAGCTCACCCCCCCGGACAGGGGTAGCCGGGGAGCTGTTTTTT
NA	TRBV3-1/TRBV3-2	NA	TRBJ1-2	CASSQGMKGSYTF	TGTGCCAGCAGCCAAGGTATGAAGGGGAGCTACACCTTC
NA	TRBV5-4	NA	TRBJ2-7	CASSLGPATVDSVYEQYF	TGTGCCAGCAGCTTGGGCCCAGCGACCGTGGACAGCGTCTACGAGCAGTACTTC
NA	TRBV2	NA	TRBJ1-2	CASSRDIVDGYTF	TGTGCCAGCAGTAGAGACATTGTCGATGGCTACACCTTC
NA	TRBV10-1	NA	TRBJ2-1	CASSEGSGSAWYNEQFF	TGCGCCAGCAGTGAGGGGTCCGGGAGCGCCTGGTACAATGAGCAGTTCTTC
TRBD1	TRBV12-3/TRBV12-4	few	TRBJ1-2	CASRPTGGAGYTF	TGTGCCAGCAGGCCCACAGGGGGTGCTGGCTACACCTTC
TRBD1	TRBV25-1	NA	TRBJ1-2	CASSATGDSGYTF	TGTGCCAGCAGTGCCACAGGGGATAGTGGCTACACCTTC
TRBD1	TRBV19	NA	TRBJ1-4	CASSTRGLSTNEKLFF	TGTGCCAGTAGTACCAGGGGGCTTTCGACTAATGAAAAACTGTTTTTT
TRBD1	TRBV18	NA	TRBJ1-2	CASSPLGQDYGYTF	TGTGCCAGCTCACCCCTGGGACAGGACTATGGCTACACCTTC
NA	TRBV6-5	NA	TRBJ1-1	CASIQVSEAFF	TGTGCCAGCATCCAAGTGAGTGAAGCTTTCTTT
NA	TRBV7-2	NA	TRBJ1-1	CASSPGGRSTEAFF	TGTGCCAGCAGCCCGGGAGGGCGGAGCACTGAAGCTTTCTTT
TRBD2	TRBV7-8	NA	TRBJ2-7	CASSYGLAGDYEQYF	TGTGCCAGCAGCTACGGACTAGCGGGGGACTACGAGCAGTACTTC
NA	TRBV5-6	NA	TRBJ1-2	CASSLAREGYGYTF	TGTGCCAGCAGCTTGGCCAGGGAAGGGTATGGCTACACCTTC